The sequence of this T cell receptor beta chain was determined in a study of identical twins. Unique molecular identifiers were present on cDNA, and template switching added a universal primer site. TCRdb re-called the 5' RACE reads with MiXCR, one entry per CDR3 protein. In the table there are 200,000 to 250,000 distinct CDR3 sequences, 5.5% to 8% of which are singletons. Points on this clonotype: Its target is unknown.

Overall study findings and caveats: Recombination models fit unrelated individuals' TCR alpha sharing but underestimated twins'. The more abundant beta clonotypes in cord blood had fewer insertions, and memory repertoires did not show this. Twins' surplus sharing was weaker for beta out-of-frame sequences.

The sample was also linked to a second study, of yellow fever vaccine responses in identical twins.

The TCR sequence derives from a woman aged 18-29 years in good health. Specimen: memory (CD45RO+) T cells sorted from blood.

The DNA for the CDR3 is TGCGCCAGCAGCTTGGGCGACAGGAAGAATGAGCAGTTCTTC. This gives the protein CASSLGDRKNEQFF. J is TRBJ2-1 and V is TRBV5-1, with D possibly matching TRBD1 (6 bases). This CDR3 has 14 residues. Trimming took off 0 bases at V and 7 bases at J, with 11 bases between the two ends. Germline CDR1 is SGHRS and CDR2 is YFSETQ.